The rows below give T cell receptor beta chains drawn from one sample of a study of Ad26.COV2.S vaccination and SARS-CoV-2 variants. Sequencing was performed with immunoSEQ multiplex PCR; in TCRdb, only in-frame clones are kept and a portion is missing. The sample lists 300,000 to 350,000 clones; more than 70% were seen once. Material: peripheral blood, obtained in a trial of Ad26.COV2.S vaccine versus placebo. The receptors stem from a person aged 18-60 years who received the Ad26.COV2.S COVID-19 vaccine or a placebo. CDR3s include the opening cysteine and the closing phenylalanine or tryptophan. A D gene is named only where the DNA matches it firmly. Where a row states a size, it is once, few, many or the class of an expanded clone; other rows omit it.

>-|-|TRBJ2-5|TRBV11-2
TGTGCCAGCAGCTTAGGAGTTGGTGGGGGACTGCAAGAGACCCAGTACTTC
CASSLGVGGGLQETQYF
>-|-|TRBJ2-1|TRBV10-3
TGTGCCATCAGTACTAGTATGCGGTATGAGCAGTTCTTC
CAISTSMRYEQFF
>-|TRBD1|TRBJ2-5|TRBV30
TGTGCCTGGGACAGGGGTACGGAGACCCAGTACTTC
CAWDRGTETQYF
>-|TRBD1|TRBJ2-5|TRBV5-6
TGTGCCAGCAGCTTGGGGGGACAGGGGTTGAAGACCCAGTACTTC
CASSLGGQGLKTQYF
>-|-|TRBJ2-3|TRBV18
TGTGCCAGCTCACCACCTGGGTTAACAGATACGCAGTATTTT
CASSPPGLTDTQYF
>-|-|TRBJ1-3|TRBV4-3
TGCGCCAGCAGCCAAGGGACAACTTCTGGAAACACCATATATTTT
CASSQGTTSGNTIYF
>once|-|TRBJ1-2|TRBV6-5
TGTGCCAGCCGACGGGCGGGTGTGGGCTATGGCTACACCTTC
CASRRAGVGYGYTF
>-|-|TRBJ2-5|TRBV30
TGTGCCTGGAAGAGGGTCCAAGAGACCCAGTACTTC
CAWKRVQETQYF
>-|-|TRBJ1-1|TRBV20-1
TGCAGTGCTAGCACCAGGGCGAAAGCTTTCTTT
CSASTRAKAFF
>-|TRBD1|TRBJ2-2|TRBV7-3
TGTGCCAGCAGCCAAACCGGGACAGGAGGGACTGGGGAGCTGTTTTTT
CASSQTGTGGTGELFF
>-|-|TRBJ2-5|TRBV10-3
TGTGCCATCAGCGACGGGCTCGGAGTCCAAGAGACCCAGTACTTC
CAISDGLGVQETQYF
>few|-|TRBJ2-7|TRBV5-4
TGTGCCAGCACTCCCGACCGTTCCTACGAGCAGTACTTC
CASTPDRSYEQYF